These 28 T cell receptor beta chains were sequenced from one sample in a study of OX40 agonist ivuxolimab in advanced cancers. Sequencing was performed with immunoSEQ multiplex PCR; in TCRdb, only in-frame clones are kept and a portion is missing. The repertoire has 80,000 to 100,000 clones, 70% to 90% of them found once; the top ten carry over 0.65%. Sequenced here: CD4+ or CD8+ T cells sorted from blood, sampled in a trial of the OX40 agonist ivuxolimab. These receptors came from an adult with an advanced solid tumor such as melanoma, head and neck, liver or kidney cancer.

The J gene is TRBJ1-2, the V gene TRBV18; possibly TRBD1 for D (6 bases). CDR3 length equals 15 residues. V lost 3 bases, J lost 5 bases, and 16 bases lay in between. Germline CDR1 KGHSH, CDR2 LQKENI. CDR3 coding DNA: TGTGCCAGCTCACCCGCCGCAGGGGCAGAATATGGCTACACCTTC. It specifies CASSPAAGAEYGYTF.

This rearrangement joins TRBV5-4 to TRBJ2-2; TRBD2 aligns across 12 bases. The CDR3 is made up of 17 amino acids. From germline, CDR1 is SGHNT and CDR2 YYREEE (reference sequence). V lost 4 bases, J lost 3 bases, and 7 bases stayed unmatched. The CDR3 here is CASSRSLAGGYTGELFF. The CDR3 bases are TGTGCCAGCAGCAGGTCACTAGCGGGAGGTTACACCGGGGAGCTGTTTTTT.

The CDR3 coding sequence is TGTGCCAGCAGCCGACCTCCCTATGGCTACACCTTC. Its translation: CASSRPPYGYTF. This rearrangement joins TRBV6-5 to TRBJ1-2; D is ambiguous. With 6 bases removed from V and 4 bases from J, the gap between germline ends came to 9 bases. The CDR3 extends over 12 amino acids. Germline V gene sequence: CDR1 MNHEY, CDR2 SVGAGI.

The chain has TRBV11-3 and TRBJ1-1; D uncertain. In germline, CDR1 is SGHNT, CDR2 YENEEA. The CDR3 is made up of 13 amino acids. V lost 0 bases and J lost 11, with 13 bases in between. This CDR3 is CASSLERGTSAFF. In DNA, the CDR3 is TGTGCCAGCAGCTTAGAGCGGGGTACCAGCGCTTTCTTT. Supplemented by reference TRBV11-3 and TRBJ1-1, the full variable domain reads EAGVVQSPRYKIIEKKQPVAFWCNPISGHNTLYWYLQNLGQGPELLIRYENEEAVDDSQLPKDRFSAERLKGVDSTLKIQPAELGDSAVYLCASSLERGTSAFFGQGTRLTVV.

J is TRBJ2-1 and V is TRBV7-3, with D possibly called TRBD1 or TRBD2 (5 bases each). Germline values: CDR1 SGHTA, CDR2 FQGTGA. CDR3 length: 15 residues. The V gene lost 0 bases and the J gene lost 7 bases, with 13 bases spanning the gap. CDR3 loop: CASSLTRDGLNEQFF. DNA of the CDR3: TGTGCCAGCAGCTTAACCCGGGACGGGTTAAATGAGCAGTTCTTC.

V is TRBV7-6 and J is TRBJ2-5; D is unclear. The CDR3 runs 14 residues. Per germline, CDR1 SGHVS and CDR2 FNYEAQ. Trimming took 5 bases from V and 6 from J, leaving 16 bases between them. The CDR3 DNA reads as TGTGCCAGCAGCCCTCTCGACTTAGGTCAGACCCAGTACTTC. Its translation is CASSPLDLGQTQYF.

V usage is TRBV4-3 and J usage is TRBJ1-4, with D unclear. Germline V gene lookup returns CDR1 LGHNA and CDR2 YSLEER. The CDR3 covers 15 residues. The V and J ends lost 0 bases and 8 bases respectively, with 13 bases between them. This chain's CDR3 is CASSQDVAAREKLFF. CDR3 bases: TGCGCCAGCAGCCAAGATGTGGCAGCCCGGGAAAAACTGTTTTTT.

CDR3 DNA: TGTGCCAGCCTTTTAGGACAGGGGAACACTGAAGCTTTCTTT. Its translation is CASLLGQGNTEAFF. This chain connects TRBV28 to TRBJ1-1, with 8 bases lining up with TRBD1. The CDR3 is made up of 14 amino acids. Unmatched junction bases numbered 6, after V lost 8 bases and J lost 1 base. Germline V gives CDR1 MDHEN, CDR2 SYDVKM.

This chain joins TRBV28 and TRBJ1-4; a weak D match, TRBD1 (5 bases). The CDR3 consists of 14 residues. Trimming took off 4 bases at V and 7 bases at J, with 13 bases between the two ends. Germline loops: CDR1 MDHEN, CDR2 SYDVKM. The CDR3 reads CASSYSGSGEKLFF. The CDR3 nucleotides are TGTGCCAGCAGTTACTCAGGGTCTGGTGAAAAACTGTTTTTT.

The CDR3 sequence is CASSPLQGAGETQYF. In DNA form, the CDR3 reads TGTGCCAGCTCACCACTACAGGGGGCTGGTGAGACCCAGTACTTC. The V gene is TRBV18, the J gene TRBJ2-5, with TRBD1 identical over 9 bases. The CDR3 is 15 amino acids. J gave up 5 bases and V 1 base, and 5 bases lay outside the gene matches. The V gene's germline CDR1 is KGHSH and CDR2 LQKENI.

The J gene is TRBJ2-1, the V gene TRBV11-2; D perhaps matches TRBD1 (5 bases). This CDR3 comprises 12 residues. Germline assignment: CDR1 SGHAT and CDR2 FQNNGV. The V end lost 5 bases, the J end lost 12 bases, and 14 bases lay between the germline ends. The CDR3 here is CASSPGHAGQFF. Here the CDR3 DNA reads TGTGCCAGCAGCCCAGGACATGCCGGGCAGTTCTTC.

CDR3: CASSSGQGNQPQHF. In DNA form, the CDR3 reads TGTGCCAGCAGTTCCGGACAGGGCAATCAGCCCCAGCATTTT. J is TRBJ1-5 and V is TRBV28, with 7 bases that match TRBD1. Germline trimming cut 4 bases from V and 2 bases from J; bases unmatched to any gene: 2. This CDR3 is built from 14 residues. Germline values: CDR1 MDHEN, CDR2 SYDVKM.

This rearrangement joins TRBV11-1 to TRBJ2-7; TRBD2 is a possible D gene (5 bases). Germline loops: CDR1 SGHAT, CDR2 FQDESV (reference sequence). CDR3 length: 16 residues. Between the trimmed V and J ends, which lost 5 bases and 0 bases, there was a span of 17 bases. The CDR3 nucleotides read TGTGCCAGCAGCCCCGTTTGGTCGACTACCTCCTACGAGCAGTACTTC. Translation gives CASSPVWSTTSYEQYF. Full variable domain (remainder filled in from reference TRBV11-1 and TRBJ2-7): EAEVAQSPRYKITEKSQAVAFWCDPISGHATLYWYRQILGQGPELLVQFQDESVVDDSQLPKDRFSAERLKGVDSTLKIQPAELGDSAMYLCASSPVWSTTSYEQYFGPGTRLTVT.

This sequence joins TRBV19 and TRBJ2-1; 7 bases match TRBD2. The germline CDR1 and CDR2 sequences are LNHDA and SQIVND (reference sequence). Trimming at V came to 1 base and at J to 7 bases, leaving 13 bases not matched to a gene. The CDR3 length is 17 residues. This chain's CDR3 is CASSIGEGGPLWNEQFF. CDR3 DNA: TGTGCCAGTAGTATAGGCGAGGGAGGGCCTCTATGGAATGAGCAGTTCTTC.

The chain is built from TRBV6-6 and TRBJ2-7; the match to TRBD1 covers 7 bases. V lost 5 bases to trimming and J lost 4 bases; unmatched junction nucleotides: 2. This CDR3 comprises 12 residues. Germline V gives CDR1 MNHNY, CDR2 SVGAGI (reference sequence). The CDR3 sequence is CASSATGYEQYV. The CDR3 DNA sequence: TGTGCCAGCAGTGCGACAGGGTACGAGCAGTACGTC.

The rearrangement joins TRBV2 to TRBJ2-2; TRBD2 is a possible D gene (6 bases). The ends were cut back, 4 bases at V and 3 bases at J, with 12 bases in the middle. CDR1 and CDR2 (germline): SNHLY, FYNNEI. This CDR3 is 15 amino acids long. Written as DNA, the CDR3 is TGTGCCAGCAGTGCCGATGGAGGGGACACCGGGGAGCTGTTTTTT. It yields the protein CASSADGGDTGELFF.

The chain has TRBV18 and TRBJ1-5, with 9 positions matching TRBD1. This CDR3 has 14 residues. V lost 4 bases to trimming and J lost 4 bases; unmatched junction nucleotides: 2. Germline V gene sequence: CDR1 KGHSH, CDR2 LQKENI. CDR3 sequence: CASSLDRGNQPQHF. CDR3 sequence (DNA): TGTGCCAGCTCACTCGACAGGGGGAATCAGCCCCAGCATTTT.

The chain joins TRBV18 to TRBJ2-1; 12 bases align to TRBD2. V was pared by 0 bases and J by 8 bases, with 5 bases of the junction left unmatched. CDR1 is KGHSH, CDR2 LQKENI, per germline. The length of the CDR3 is 16 residues. CDR3 in DNA: TGTGCCAGCTCACCACCCCGACTAGCGGGAGACCATGAGCAGTTCTTC. It translates to CASSPPRLAGDHEQFF.

The chain combines TRBV5-8 with TRBJ1-1; D unclear. CDR1 and CDR2 (germline): SGHTS, YDEGEE. V was trimmed by 4 bases and J by 7 bases, leaving 17 bases between them. The length of the CDR3 is 14 residues. Here the CDR3 reads CASSRERVGNEAFF. CDR3 coding DNA: TGTGCCAGCAGCCGGGAGAGGGTTGGCAATGAAGCTTTCTTT.

This clone was recorded a few times. The V and J genes are TRBV4-2 and TRBJ2-1; D call uncertain. V lost 1 base and J 6 bases, leaving 10 bases between the germline ends. CDR1 is LGHNA, CDR2 YNFKEQ, per germline. The CDR3 is 14 residues long. In DNA, the CDR3 is TGTGCCAGCAGCCAAGCGGGTGGCAGCAATGAGCAGTTCTTC. This gives the protein CASSQAGGSNEQFF.

The CDR3 DNA sequence: TGTGCCAGCAGTTCGGGCAATCAGCCCCAGCATTTT. Protein sequence: CASSSGNQPQHF. V gene TRBV6-5 combines with J gene TRBJ1-5; no definite D call. Trimming took 4 bases from V and 2 from J, leaving 3 bases between them. CDR3 size: 12 residues. Germline V gene lookup returns CDR1 MNHEY and CDR2 SVGAGI.

The V gene is TRBV21-1, the J gene TRBJ2-1. TRBV21-1 is a pseudogene. This CDR3 has 12 residues. CDR3 in DNA: TGTGCCAGCAGCAAAGTAGGCAATATGGAGTTCTTC. It codes for CASSKVGNMEFF.

This sequence joins TRBV7-8 and TRBJ2-2, with D perhaps matching TRBD2 (6 bases). Germline V lookup: CDR1 SGHVS, CDR2 FQNEAQ. The CDR3 contains 14 residues. Trimming cost V 5 bases and J 4 bases, with 11 bases left between them. CDR3 residues: CASSREPPTGELFF. CDR3 nucleotides: TGTGCCAGCAGCCGGGAGCCGCCCACCGGGGAGCTGTTTTTT. The entire variable domain, with the rest obtained from reference TRBV7-8 and TRBJ2-2, is as follows: GAGVSQSPRYKVAKRGQDVALRCDPISGHVSLFWYQQALGQGPEFLTYFQNEAQLDKSGLPSDRFFAERPEGSVSTLKIQRTQQEDSAVYLCASSREPPTGELFFGEGSRLTVL.

The V call is TRBV6-5, the J call TRBJ1-3; perhaps TRBD1 as D (5 bases). This CDR3 is built from 14 residues. V was shortened by 0 bases and J by 2 bases, with 5 bases between the two germline ends. Germline loops: CDR1 MNHEY, CDR2 SVGAGI. The CDR3 coding sequence is TGTGCCAGCAGTTACTCAGGGGCTGGAAACACCATATATTTT. This encodes CASSYSGAGNTIYF.

The V call is TRBV5-1, the J call TRBJ2-6, with D possibly matching TRBD1 (6 bases). CDR1 is SGHRS and CDR2 is YFSETQ in the germline V gene. This CDR3 contains 14 residues. Trimming removed 4 bases at V and 5 bases at J, with 10 bases between. In nucleotides, the CDR3 is TGCGCCAGCAGCGGGGACATTTGGGCCAACGTCCTGACTTTC. Translation: CASSGDIWANVLTF.

This chain connects TRBV30 to TRBJ1-5; D not certain. Per the germline V gene, CDR1 is GTSNPN and CDR2 is SVGIG (reference sequence). V was trimmed by 4 bases and J by 7 bases, leaving 14 bases between them. The CDR3 runs to 13 residues. Here the CDR3 reads CAWTNGERQPQHF. CDR3 bases: TGTGCCTGGACCAACGGAGAAAGGCAGCCCCAGCATTTT. Using reference TRBV30 and TRBJ1-5 for the parts outside the CDR3, the full variable domain is SQTIHQWPATLVQPVGSPLSLECTVEGTSNPNLYWYRQAAGRGLQLLFYSVGIGQISSEVPQNLSASRPQDRQFILSSKKLLLSDSGFYLCAWTNGERQPQHFGDGTRLSIL.

The genes are TRBV10-3 and TRBJ2-7, with 12 bases that match TRBD2. The CDR3 is 15 residues long. The germline CDR1 and CDR2 sequences are ENHRY and SYGVKD. V shed 4 bases and J 5 bases; nucleotides not matched to a gene: 6. The CDR3 region is CAISGGLAGSHEQYF. The CDR3 DNA sequence: TGTGCCATCAGTGGAGGACTAGCGGGAAGTCACGAGCAGTACTTC.

The gene calls are TRBV7-9 and TRBJ2-7; 8 bases line up with TRBD1. The CDR3 consists of 14 residues. The germline V gene has CDR1 SEHNR and CDR2 FQNEAQ (reference sequence). With 5 bases clipped from V and 7 bases from J, the junction kept 10 bases outside the gene matches. For the CDR3, the DNA is TGTGCCAGCAGCGAGTCCGGGACAGGCGGGGAGCAGTACTTC. Translated, it gives CASSESGTGGEQYF.